Listed here is a single T cell receptor (beta chain). Its target is not known. The source of the sample is a study of OX40 agonist ivuxolimab in advanced cancers. Background on the study: Patients with hepatocellular carcinoma, melanoma, renal cell or head and neck cancer made up the dose-escalation patients.

Measured with immunoSEQ multiplex PCR; TCRdb has only the in-frame clones, and not every one. The profile shows more than 85,000 clones, roughly nine tenths of them singletons. Study-level results: There was clonal expansion of CD4+ and CD8+ blood T cells by week 6 at 0.1 to 3.0 mg/kg. Clonal expansion among partial responders at 0.1-3.0 mg/kg ranked near the lowest.

With 0 bases removed from V and 6 bases from J, the gap between germline ends came to 16 bases. The CDR3 is 15 amino acids. Germline CDR1 SGHRS, CDR2 YFSETQ. The clonotype was recovered from an adult with an advanced solid tumor such as melanoma, head and neck, liver or kidney cancer. The material sequenced was CD4+ or CD8+ T cells sorted from blood, taken in a trial of the OX40 agonist ivuxolimab. The chain has TRBV5-1 and TRBJ2-7; D is perhaps TRBD1 (6 bases). CDR3 sequence reads: CASSLEGSKQGEQYF. The CDR3 nucleotides read TGCGCCAGCAGCTTGGAAGGGTCGAAACAGGGCGAGCAGTACTTC.